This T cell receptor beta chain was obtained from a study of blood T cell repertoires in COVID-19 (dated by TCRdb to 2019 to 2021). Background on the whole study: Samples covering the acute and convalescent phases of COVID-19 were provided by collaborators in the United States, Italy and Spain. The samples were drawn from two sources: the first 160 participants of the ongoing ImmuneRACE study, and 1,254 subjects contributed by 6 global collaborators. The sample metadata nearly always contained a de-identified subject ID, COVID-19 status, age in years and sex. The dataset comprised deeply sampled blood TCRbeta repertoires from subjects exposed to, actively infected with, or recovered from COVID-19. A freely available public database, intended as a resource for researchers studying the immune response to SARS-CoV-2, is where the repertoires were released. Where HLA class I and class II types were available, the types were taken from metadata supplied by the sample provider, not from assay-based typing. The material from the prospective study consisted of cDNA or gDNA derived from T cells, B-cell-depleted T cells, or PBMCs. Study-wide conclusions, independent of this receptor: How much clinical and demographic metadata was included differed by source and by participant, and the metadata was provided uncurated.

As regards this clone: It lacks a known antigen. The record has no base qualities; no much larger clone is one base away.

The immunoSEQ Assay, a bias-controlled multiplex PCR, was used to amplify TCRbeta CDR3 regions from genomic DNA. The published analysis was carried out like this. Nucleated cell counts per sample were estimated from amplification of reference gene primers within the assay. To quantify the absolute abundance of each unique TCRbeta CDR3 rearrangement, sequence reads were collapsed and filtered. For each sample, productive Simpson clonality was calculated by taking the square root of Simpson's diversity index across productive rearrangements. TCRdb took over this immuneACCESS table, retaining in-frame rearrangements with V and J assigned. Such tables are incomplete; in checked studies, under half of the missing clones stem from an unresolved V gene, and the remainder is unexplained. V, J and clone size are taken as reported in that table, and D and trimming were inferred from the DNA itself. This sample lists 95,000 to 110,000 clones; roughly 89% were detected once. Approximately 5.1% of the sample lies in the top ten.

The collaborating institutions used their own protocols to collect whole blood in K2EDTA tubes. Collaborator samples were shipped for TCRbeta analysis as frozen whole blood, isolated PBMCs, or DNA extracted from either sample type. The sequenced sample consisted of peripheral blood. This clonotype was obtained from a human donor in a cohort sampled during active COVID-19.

The DNA reads as follows: TGTGCCAGCAGCAGTTCCGCAACCGGTAGCGGGCCCTCCGGGAAGTACTTC. Translated, it reads CASSSSATGSGPSGKYF. The chain employs TRBV7-8 and TRBJ2-7, with 7 middle bases fitting TRBD2. Taken from the germline V gene, the CDR1 and CDR2 loops are SGHVS and FQNEAQ. V loses 5 bases at its end and J loses 11 bases; junction bases beyond the gene matches: 24. CDR3 length: 17 amino acids, cysteine to phenylalanine. The read is trimmed to its CDR3 DNA, 51 bases read in frame from base 1.